This entry is about one TCR beta chain. The source of the sample is a study of blood T cells in healthy people across ages. Primed by a sample-barcoded 5' primer and a J-beta primer mix, a second PCR proceeded for about 7 to 11 cycles. TCRdb reanalysed the 5' RACE reads using MiXCR and keeps one entry per CDR3 protein. The sample includes some 940,000 distinct CDR3 sequences, roughly 29% seen only once; the top ten take roughly a tenth. These data also formed part of another study, on T cells of mothers and their children. That report adds: The output of TCR recombination is shaped by thymic selection similarly in related and unrelated pairs.

The sample was blood. This receptor was taken from a woman between 40 and 55 years old in good health.

CDR3 bases: TGCAGTGCTCCCTTACTAGCGGGGGCCGCGAACACCGGGGAGCTGTTTTTT. Amino acid sequence: CSAPLLAGAANTGELFF. This chain joins TRBV20-1 and TRBJ2-2; 11 positions agree with TRBD2. V shed 5 bases, J shed 0 bases, and the junction held 8 bases outside the gene matches. The CDR3 spans 17 residues. The germline gives CDR1 DFQATT, CDR2 SNEGSKA (reference sequence).